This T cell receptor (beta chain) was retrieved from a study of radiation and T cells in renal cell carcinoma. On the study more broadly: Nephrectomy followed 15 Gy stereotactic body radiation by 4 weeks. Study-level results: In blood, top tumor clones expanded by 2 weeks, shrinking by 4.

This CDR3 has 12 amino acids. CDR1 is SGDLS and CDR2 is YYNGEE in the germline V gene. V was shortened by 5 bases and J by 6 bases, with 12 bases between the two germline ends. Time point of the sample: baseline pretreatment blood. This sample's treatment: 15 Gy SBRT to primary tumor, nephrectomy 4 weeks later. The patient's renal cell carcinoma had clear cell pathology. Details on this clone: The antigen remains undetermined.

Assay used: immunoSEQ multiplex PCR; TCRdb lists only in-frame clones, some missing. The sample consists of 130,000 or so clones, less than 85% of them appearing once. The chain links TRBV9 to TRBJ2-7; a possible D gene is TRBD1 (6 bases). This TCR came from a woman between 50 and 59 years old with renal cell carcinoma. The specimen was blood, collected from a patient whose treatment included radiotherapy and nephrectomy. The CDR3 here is CASSSIRGEQYF. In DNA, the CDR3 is TGTGCCAGCAGTTCCATCAGGGGCGAGCAGTACTTC.